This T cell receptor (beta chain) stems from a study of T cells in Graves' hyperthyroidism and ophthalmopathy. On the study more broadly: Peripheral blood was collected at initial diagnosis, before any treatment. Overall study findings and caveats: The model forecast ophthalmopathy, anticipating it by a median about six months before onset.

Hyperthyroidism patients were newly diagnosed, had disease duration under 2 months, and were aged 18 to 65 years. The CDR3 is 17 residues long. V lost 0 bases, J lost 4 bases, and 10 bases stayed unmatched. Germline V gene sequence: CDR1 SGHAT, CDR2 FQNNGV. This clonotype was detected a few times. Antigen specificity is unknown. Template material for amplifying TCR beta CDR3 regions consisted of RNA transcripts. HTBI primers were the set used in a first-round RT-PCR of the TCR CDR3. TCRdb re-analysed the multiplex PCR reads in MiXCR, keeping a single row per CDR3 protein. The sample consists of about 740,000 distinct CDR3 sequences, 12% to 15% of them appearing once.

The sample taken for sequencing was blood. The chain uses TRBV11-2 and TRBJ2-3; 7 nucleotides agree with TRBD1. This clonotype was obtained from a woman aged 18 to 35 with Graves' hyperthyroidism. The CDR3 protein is CASSLEYGQGVADTQYF. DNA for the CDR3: TGTGCCAGCAGCTTAGAATACGGGCAGGGGGTGGCAGATACGCAGTATTTT.